The 25 T cell receptor beta chains given below trace back to one sample, sequenced in a study of blood T cell repertoires in COVID-19. The table came from immunoSEQ multiplex PCR; TCRdb's copy has only in-frame clones and leaves some out. The sample contains about 190,000 clones, 80% of which appear only once. Sequenced sample: peripheral blood. Source of these receptors: a man between 60 and 75 years old with acute or convalescent COVID-19.

The chain couples TRBV5-1 to TRBJ1-1; D is ambiguous. The V end lost 4 bases, the J end lost 4 bases, and 20 bases lay between the germline ends. CDR1 SGHRS and CDR2 YFSETQ come from the germline V gene. The CDR3 has 16 residues. CDR3 protein: CASSLGWLVGGTEAFF. CDR3 bases: TGCGCCAGCAGCCTCGGATGGTTGGTTGGAGGCACTGAAGCTTTCTTT.

This clone was seen only a few times. This chain uses TRBV3-1 (or the pseudogene TRBV3-2) with TRBJ2-7; 10 nucleotides match TRBD2. The CDR3 is 15 amino acids. V trimming: 4 bases; J trimming: 3 bases; junction bases outside the gene matches: 6. Germline V gene data show CDR1 as LGHDT and CDR2 as YNNKEL (reference sequence). CDR3 bases: TGTGCCAGCAGCCTGCTAGCGGGAGCCCTCTACGAGCAGTACTTC. Protein product: CASSLLAGALYEQYF.

The gene calls are TRBV12-5 and TRBJ2-3; D is uncertain. The V gene's germline CDR1 is LGHNT and CDR2 FRNRAP. The V end lost 3 bases, the J end lost 6 bases, and 4 bases lay between the germline ends. There are 11 residues in the CDR3. The chain's CDR3 is CASGFGDTQYF. CDR3 in DNA: TGTGCTAGTGGTTTCGGGGATACGCAGTATTTT. Full variable domain (remainder filled in from reference TRBV12-5 and TRBJ2-3): DARVTQTPRHKVTEMGQEVTMRCQPILGHNTVFWYRQTMMQGLELLAYFRNRAPLDDSGMPKDRFSAEMPDATLATLKIQPSEPRDSAVYFCASGFGDTQYFGPGTRLTVL.

In its sample, this clone was seen a few times. V gene TRBV7-9 combines with J gene TRBJ1-1; a weak D match, TRBD1 (6 bases). This CDR3 has 14 amino acids. Per the germline V gene, CDR1 is SEHNR and CDR2 is FQNEAQ (reference sequence). The V and J ends lost 2 bases and 4 bases respectively, with 11 bases between them. CDR3 region: CASSLQQGSTEAFF. The CDR3 DNA follows: TGTGCCAGCAGCTTACAACAGGGTAGCACTGAAGCTTTCTTT. Drawing the rest from reference TRBV7-9 and TRBJ1-1, the complete variable domain is DTGVSQNPRHKITKRGQNVTFRCDPISEHNRLYWYRQTLGQGPEFLTYFQNEAQLEKSRLLSDRFSAERPKGSFSTLEIQRTEQGDSAMYLCASSLQQGSTEAFFGQGTRLTVV.

The chain couples TRBV2 to TRBJ2-1; 7 nucleotides align to TRBD1. The CDR3 has 16 residues. Germline lookup yields CDR1 SNHLY and CDR2 FYNNEI. V trimming: 6 bases; J trimming: 0 bases; junction bases outside the gene matches: 8. DNA of the CDR3: TGTGCCAGCAGCGGCAGGGGACAGAGCTCCTACAATGAGCAGTTCTTC. Its translation is CASSGRGQSSYNEQFF.

The V gene is TRBV2, the J gene TRBJ1-4; D is possibly TRBD1 (5 bases). The germline V gene encodes CDR1 SNHLY and CDR2 FYNNEI. Trimming stripped 1 base from V and 7 bases from J, with 13 bases between. CDR3 length: 15 residues. The CDR3 sequence is CASSEGGRGGEKLFF. CDR3 sequence (DNA): TGTGCCAGCAGTGAAGGTGGGCGCGGGGGTGAAAAACTGTTTTTT.

This chain links TRBV7-6 with TRBJ2-7; a possible D gene is TRBD2 (6 bases). The CDR3 contains 17 residues. CDR1 and CDR2 (germline): SGHVS, FNYEAQ. Trimming removed 0 bases at V and 2 bases at J, with 17 bases between. This CDR3 is CASSLASFAGNPYEQYF. CDR3 DNA sequence: TGTGCCAGCAGCTTAGCCTCTTTTGCGGGGAACCCCTACGAGCAGTACTTC.

V usage is TRBV6-5 and J usage is TRBJ2-7, with 9 bases matching TRBD2. Germline loops: CDR1 MNHEY, CDR2 SVGAGI. The V gene end was trimmed by 5 bases and the J gene end by 4 bases; junction bases not matched to a gene: 9. The CDR3 spans 15 residues. CDR3 bases: TGTGCCAGCAGTCGGAGCGGGGGGTATTTGTACGAGCAGTACTTC. Its translation is CASSRSGGYLYEQYF.

This clone was detected many times. The chain is built from TRBV19 and TRBJ2-1; 10 bases line up with TRBD2. The V segment lost 3 bases and the J segment 0 bases; nucleotides outside the gene matches: 2. This CDR3 has 16 residues. In germline, CDR1 is LNHDA, CDR2 SQIVND (reference sequence). CDR3 in DNA: TGTGCCAGTAGTATGGCTAGCGGGAGCTCCTACAATGAGCAGTTCTTC. Protein product: CASSMASGSSYNEQFF.

This clone showed up just a few times. V usage is TRBV7-2 and J usage is TRBJ1-2; 8 positions match TRBD1. The CDR3 loop spans 15 amino acids. Germline trimming cut 7 bases from V and 4 bases from J; bases unmatched to any gene: 11. CDR1 and CDR2 (germline): SGHTA, FQGNSA. The CDR3 sequence is CASIPSGTGAYGYTF. In DNA, the CDR3 is TGTGCCAGCATCCCTTCTGGGACAGGAGCCTATGGCTACACCTTC. The entire variable domain, with the rest obtained from reference TRBV7-2 and TRBJ1-2, is as follows: GAGVSQSPSNKVTEKGKDVELRCDPISGHTALYWYRQSLGQGLEFLIYFQGNSAPDKSGLPSDRFSAERTGGSVSTLTIQRTQQEDSAVYLCASIPSGTGAYGYTFGSGTRLTVV.

This clone was counted a few times. The chain has TRBV29-1 and TRBJ1-2, with no clear D. Germline-derived CDR1 and CDR2 are SQVTM and ANQGSEA. Trimming left V 6 bases short and J 1 base short, with 12 bases between. The CDR3 has 13 residues. This chain's CDR3 is CSVFTVDNYGYTF. The CDR3 DNA reads as TGCAGCGTCTTTACAGTTGATAACTATGGCTACACCTTC. The full variable domain, rest sourced from reference TRBV29-1 and TRBJ1-2, is SAVISQKPSRDICQRGTSLTIQCQVDSQVTMMFWYRQQPGQSLTLIATANQGSEATYESGFVIDKFPISRPNLTFSTLTVSNMSPEDSSIYLCSVFTVDNYGYTFGSGTRLTVV.

The chain recombines TRBV5-4 with TRBJ1-2; TRBD1 matches 11 bases. This CDR3 has 15 amino acids. CDR1 SGHNT and CDR2 YYREEE come from the germline V gene (reference sequence). V lost 2 bases to trimming and J lost 4 bases; unmatched junction nucleotides: 4. The CDR3 DNA reads as TGTGCCAGCAGCTTAGGACAGGGGGCCAGCTATGGCTACACCTTC. Encoded protein: CASSLGQGASYGYTF.

For the CDR3, the DNA is TGTGCCAGCAGGTTGACTAGCGGGAGATCGGATGAGCAGTTCTTC. It codes for CASRLTSGRSDEQFF. This chain links TRBV6-5 with TRBJ2-1; 12 nucleotides align to TRBD2. The ends lost 6 bases at V and 8 bases at J; junction bases unmatched: 8. Germline V gene sequence: CDR1 MNHEY, CDR2 SVGAGI. The CDR3 is made up of 15 amino acids.

The chain links TRBV6-2 or TRBV6-3 to TRBJ1-5; weak D call: TRBD1 (5 bases). The CDR3 consists of 14 residues. Looked up from germline, CDR1 is MNHEY and CDR2 is SVGEGT. V shed 6 bases and J shed 4 bases, with 13 bases lying between them. CDR3 in DNA: TGTGCCAGCAGCTTATTAGGGGATAATCAGCCCCAGCATTTT. Residues: CASSLLGDNQPQHF.

J is TRBJ1-1 and V is TRBV7-9; D might be TRBD1 (5 bases). Germline CDR1 reads SEHNR; CDR2 reads FQNEAQ (reference sequence). This CDR3 comprises 13 residues. V was pared by 3 bases and J by 5 bases, with 10 bases between. In nucleotides, the CDR3 is TGTGCCAGCAGCTTCTATGGGGGGACTGAAGCTTTCTTT. Its protein product is CASSFYGGTEAFF.

This clone was seen more than once but under ten times. The CDR3 DNA is TGTGCCAGCAGTTCGCCCCGGGCAGGGGCGCTACTATCCCATAGCAATCAGCCCCAGCATTTT. Amino acids: CASSSPRAGALLSHSNQPQHF. The V gene is TRBV6-2 or TRBV6-3, the J gene TRBJ1-5; D perhaps matches TRBD1 (6 bases). Germline CDR1 and CDR2: MNHEY and SVGEGT. V gave up 4 bases and J gave up 0 bases, with 28 bases separating them. The CDR3 covers 21 residues.

The sample holds a few counts of this clone. The rearrangement links TRBV19 to TRBJ1-3; maybe TRBD1 (5 bases). The germline V gene has CDR1 LNHDA and CDR2 SQIVND (reference sequence). The germline V and J ends were trimmed by 1 base and 3 bases, with 13 bases remaining between them. This CDR3 has 16 amino acids. CDR3 sequence: CASSIVAGGVGNTIYF. The CDR3 DNA is TGTGCCAGTAGTATAGTTGCTGGAGGGGTTGGAAACACCATATATTTT.

This chain joins TRBV27 and TRBJ1-1, with a weak D call TRBD1 (5 bases). The CDR3 spans 15 residues. The V end was cut by 3 bases, the J end by 6 bases, with 17 bases between. Germline CDR1 is MNHEY and CDR2 is SMNVEV (reference sequence). The CDR3 sequence is CASSFNPRASAEAFF. The DNA of the CDR3 is TGTGCCAGCAGTTTTAACCCCAGGGCTAGCGCTGAAGCTTTCTTT.

The chain has TRBV10-1 and TRBJ2-1; D is unclear. CDR3 length: 12 amino acids. Germline V lookup: CDR1 WNHNN, CDR2 SYGVQD (reference sequence). V dropped 10 bases and J dropped 9 bases, with 16 bases sitting between them. CDR3 sequence: CAIWAQNREQFF. The CDR3 DNA follows: TGCGCCATCTGGGCCCAAAACCGTGAGCAGTTCTTC.

V usage is TRBV5-8 and J usage is TRBJ1-1, with a possible D match to TRBD1 (6 bases). CDR3 length equals 15 residues. The V and J ends lost 6 bases and 6 bases respectively, with 21 bases between them. Per the germline V gene, CDR1 is SGHTS and CDR2 is YDEGEE. CDR3 in DNA: TGTGCCAGCACCGGCTCAAAAGGGGGATTCGCTGAAGCTTTCTTT. It encodes CASTGSKGGFAEAFF.

The V gene is TRBV6-2 or TRBV6-3, the J gene TRBJ2-3; no firm D call. Deletions cut 2 bases from V and 0 bases from J, with 9 bases between. Germline V CDR1 and CDR2: MNHEY, SVGEGT. This CDR3 region has 15 residues. The CDR3 spells CASSYTDTSTDTQYF. CDR3 bases: TGTGCCAGCAGTTACACAGATACTAGCACAGATACGCAGTATTTT.

Here the CDR3 reads CASSLGGLSYNEQFF. The CDR3, as DNA: TGTGCCAGCAGCTTGGGCGGACTCTCCTACAATGAGCAGTTCTTC. The chain uses TRBV7-3 and TRBJ2-1; the D gene is possibly TRBD2 (5 bases). CDR1 and CDR2 (germline): SGHTA, FQGTGA. CDR3 length: 15 amino acids. Trimming shortened V by 3 bases and J by 0 bases, and 9 bases separated the two germline ends.

This chain links TRBV5-1 with TRBJ1-2; tentatively, D is TRBD1 (5 bases). Germline V gene sequence: CDR1 SGHRS, CDR2 YFSETQ. V lost 7 bases and J lost 4, with 17 bases in between. This CDR3 spans 14 amino acids. CDR3 protein: CASHSGTWGYGYTF. In nucleotides, the CDR3 is TGCGCCAGCCACTCAGGGACTTGGGGCTATGGCTACACCTTC.

This chain joins TRBV7-9 and TRBJ2-7, with D possibly being TRBD2 (5 bases). The germline V gene has CDR1 SEHNR and CDR2 FQNEAQ (reference sequence). The V and J ends lost 5 bases and 1 base respectively, with 15 bases between them. The CDR3 contains 15 residues. CDR3 nucleotides: TGTGCCAGCAGCGGACGCGGGCCCTCTTCCTACGAGCAGTACTTC. This encodes CASSGRGPSSYEQYF.

This clone was observed a handful of times. This chain uses TRBV2 with TRBJ2-3, with TRBD1 matching 7 bases. CDR1 is SNHLY and CDR2 is FYNNEI in the germline V gene. J lost 7 bases, V lost 8 bases, and 6 bases had no gene match. The CDR3 loop spans 12 amino acids. The CDR3 spells CASGNRGYTQYF. Here the CDR3 DNA reads TGTGCCAGCGGGAACAGGGGATATACGCAGTATTTT.